A single sample is the source of the 8 T cell receptor beta chains below, sequenced in a study of PD-L1 blockade in urothelial cancer. Here immunoSEQ multiplex PCR was the method, and the copy in TCRdb shows in-frame clones only, minus some. The sample lists roughly 38,000 clones; roughly 80% were seen once. The material was PBMCs, obtained around atezolizumab (anti-PD-L1) treatment. The receptor set was obtained from a man between 65 and 85 years old with urothelial cancer.

The chain is built from TRBV9 and TRBJ1-6; TRBD1 matches 7 bases. CDR1 is SGDLS and CDR2 is YYNGEE in the germline V gene. V shed 4 bases, J shed 8 bases, and the junction held 9 bases outside the gene matches. CDR3 size: 15 residues. This chain's CDR3 is CASSRGGDRYSPLHF. CDR3 sequence (DNA): TGTGCCAGCAGCCGGGGGGGGGACAGATATTCACCCCTCCACTTT.

V usage is TRBV2 and J usage is TRBJ2-5, with no clear D. V lost 5 bases, J lost 3 bases, and 4 bases lay in between. This CDR3 is built from 11 residues. Germline V lookup: CDR1 SNHLY, CDR2 FYNNEI. CDR3 protein: CASSTEETQYF. The CDR3 bases are TGTGCCAGCAGTACAGAAGAGACCCAGTACTTC. Full variable domain (missing parts from reference TRBV2 and TRBJ2-5): EPEVTQTPSHQVTQMGQEVILRCVPISNHLYFYWYRQILGQKVEFLVSFYNNEISEKSEIFDDQFSVERPDGSNFTLKIRSTKLEDSAMYFCASSTEETQYFGPGTRLLVL.

This clone was picked up one time. The rearrangement uses TRBV15 and TRBJ2-5; 7 bases are a match to TRBD1. Unmatched junction bases numbered 18, after V lost 3 bases and J lost 5 bases. The germline gives CDR1 LNHNV, CDR2 YYDKDF (reference sequence). CDR3 size: 18 residues. As DNA, the CDR3 is TGTGCCACCAGCAGCCGAGGGGATAGGGGGCGTACGGGTGAGACCCAGTACTTC. Translated: CATSSRGDRGRTGETQYF. Using reference TRBV15 and TRBJ2-5 for the parts outside the CDR3, the full variable domain is DAMVIQNPRYQVTQFGKPVTLSCSQTLNHNVMYWYQQKSSQAPKLLFHYYDKDFNNEADTPDNFQSRRPNTSFCFLDIRSPGLGDTAMYLCATSSRGDRGRTGETQYFGPGTRLLVL.

The V and J genes are TRBV21-1 and TRBJ2-1; the D call TRBD1 from the table was never checked on the DNA. TRBV21-1 is a pseudogene locus. This CDR3 comprises 16 residues. The CDR3 sequence: CASSAPRDREDNEQFF. In DNA form, the CDR3 reads TGTGCCAGCAGCGCCCCTCGGGACAGGGAGGACAATGAGCAGTTCTTC.

The rearrangement joins TRBV9 to TRBJ2-7, with D maybe TRBD1 (6 bases). Germline CDR1 SGDLS, CDR2 YYNGEE. Trimming pared 0 bases from V and 2 bases from J, leaving 12 bases between. The CDR3 is 15 residues long. This CDR3 is CASSVGATGPYEQYF. The CDR3 DNA sequence: TGTGCCAGCAGCGTAGGGGCCACAGGGCCCTACGAGCAGTACTTC.

The V and J genes are TRBV4-3 and TRBJ2-1; a weak D match, TRBD2 (7 bases). Trimming took off 1 base at V and 13 bases at J, with 14 bases between the two ends. CDR1 and CDR2 (germline): LGHNA, YSLEER. The length of the CDR3 is 13 residues. The DNA for the CDR3 is TGCGCCAGCAGCCAAGTAGGGGGGGAAAAACAGTTCTTC. Protein: CASSQVGGEKQFF.

The V gene is TRBV7-9, the J gene TRBJ1-2; D is unresolved. Per germline, CDR1 SEHNR and CDR2 FQNEAQ (reference sequence). This CDR3 is 16 amino acids long. V lost 4 bases to trimming and J lost 2 bases, with 17 bases between them. CDR3 DNA sequence: TGTGCCAGCAGCTCCCGATACGCTACAGCCAACTATGGCTACACCTTC. Translated: CASSSRYATANYGYTF.

This rearrangement joins TRBV5-4 to TRBJ1-2; D gene unclear. With 0 bases removed from V and 3 bases from J, the gap between germline ends came to 6 bases. The germline V gene encodes CDR1 SGHNT and CDR2 YYREEE (reference sequence). The CDR3 extends over 13 amino acids. CDR3 coding DNA: TGTGCCAGCAGCTTGGCCGGGGACTATGGCTACACCTTC. Its protein product is CASSLAGDYGYTF.